This T cell receptor (beta chain) was retrieved from a study of glioma-infiltrating T cells (dated by TCRdb to about 2016). With respect to the entire study: Glioma tissue, non-neoplastic brain tissue and matched peripheral blood mononuclear cells were used as sources from which TCR alpha- and beta-chain repertoires were sequenced. To gauge divergence between tissue and blood T-cell populations, every tissue-infiltrating repertoire was compared against the peripheral blood repertoire from the same patient. The paired cohort was made up of three low-grade glioma patients, several primary glioblastoma patients and three non-glioma patients who contributed non-neoplastic brain tissue.

General findings and caveats noted by the study authors: Only a very small number of CDR3 sequences turned up in both tissue and blood, a result put down to high CDR3 diversity combined with limited sampling. VJ-independent divergence between tissue and blood was below expectation in non-neoplastic patients but above expectation in all gliomas, especially low-grade gliomas. Small numbers underpinned the group comparisons: under ten glioblastoma patients, three low-grade glioma patients and three non-neoplastic patients.

TCR alpha and beta CDR3 regions were amplified with the iRepertoire nested amplicon-rescue multiplex PCR (arm-PCR) platform from RNA. The input for one-step reverse transcription and amplification was roughly 100-450 ng of either tissue mRNA or PBMC total RNA. Following bead purification, Illumina adapters were added through a secondary multiplex PCR, and the libraries were then gel-purified between 200 and 400 bp. Demultiplexing relied on internal 6-nucleotide barcodes carried by the libraries. Sequencing of the libraries was done on an Illumina MiSeq using 2x220 or 2x250 nucleotide paired-end reads. From the authors' description of their analysis: Paired reads were merged with FLASH 1.2.11 and aligned to the GRCh37 human genome with BWA-MEM before extracting TRA and TRB reads. V and J assignment used an IMGT-derived reference of cassette sequences and CDR3 motifs that included pseudogenes. Reads were translated in three frames, and productive CDR3s were defined by a C…FGXG motif without stop codons. A clonotype was defined as a unique combination of a V-J cassette pair and a CDR3 amino acid sequence. Filtering of reads was based on Hamming distance, with the threshold set by the sequence error rate of each sample in mapped regions. The public reads were run again by TCRdb, first through fastp at Q25 and then through MiXCR, and only productive beta chains were kept. Each entry is one CDR3 protein sequence, shown with its most common DNA and genes. The V and J calls and clone size come from TCRdb's table, not from the authors' own analysis. Present in this sample are around 150,000 distinct CDR3 sequences, about two fifths of which were seen just once. Around 20% of the sample rests with the top ten.

A remark on this clonotype: Its antigen specificity is not known. Base qualities are not recorded, but no much larger clone differs from it by a single base.

The CDR3 holds 17 amino acids from the cysteine to the phenylalanine. Only the CDR3 DNA stays, 51 bases, in frame from base 1. CDR1 is given as MNHEY and CDR2 as SVGEGT, both from the germline V gene. V and J lose 0 bases and 0 bases, and a span of 12 bases separates them. The source is a human donor with low-grade glioma or glioblastoma, undergoing nonglioma brain surgery, or in good health (not recorded which). The sequenced sample consisted of glioma tissue, nonneoplastic brain tissue, or PBMCs (not recorded which). This chain is built from TRBV6-2 or TRBV6-3 and TRBJ1-3; the D gene identity is not certain. The DNA sequence follows: TGTGCCAGCAGTTACTCGTTGGACGTTCTCTCTGGAAACACCATATATTTT. It is translated as CASSYSLDVLSGNTIYF.